This T cell receptor (beta chain) was obtained from a study of read filtering for tumor transcriptome and immune sequencing (dated by TCRdb to 2020 to 2022). With respect to the entire study: Of the patients in the cohort, approximately 17 were male and around 15 were female, and their mean age was 65.9 years, with a range of roughly 47 to 80. Under revised international staging, roughly eight patients fell into R-ISS I, more than 15 into R-ISS II and over five into R-ISS III. After DNase treatment, whole-transcriptome libraries were prepared using the TruSeq RNA Access Library Prep Kit. Per sample, about 4 to 11 million TCR-region mapped reads were obtained with IR-seq, compared with only 85 to 1273 with RNA-seq. Using the same bone marrow samples, the study compared TCR repertoires obtained by targeted immune repertoire sequencing with those obtained by bulk whole-transcriptome sequencing. As a main aim, a read-filtering strategy for immune repertoire data was addressed, with the specific question being whether clonotypes supported by a single read should be removed.

The CDR3 starts with the cysteine, ends with the phenylalanine, and has 24 residues. Kept here is only the CDR3 DNA, which spans 72 bases and is read in frame from base 1. V is pruned by 5 bases and J by 0 bases, leaving 29 bases of the junction without a gene match. The germline V gene gives CDR1 as MDHEN and CDR2 as SYDVKM. Each patient had bone marrow sampled at the time of active disease. Ficoll-Hypaque density gradient centrifugation was used to isolate the bone marrow mononuclear cells. Myeloma plasma cells were removed and CD138-negative cells were collected by negative selection after labeling with CD138 magnetic microbeads on a MACS separator. The purity of the isolated cells was checked by flow cytometry with CD138 antibodies on an Attune NxT. TRIzol reagent was used to extract total RNA, and a NanoDrop spectrophotometer was used to quantify the extracted RNA. Paired RNA-seq and IR-seq were performed on each patient's CD138-negative bone marrow sample.

Starting from roughly 440 ng RNA, TCR libraries were constructed with the Immunoverse kit using molecular barcoded adaptors that cover the alpha/delta and beta/gamma chains. The same RNA used for transcriptome sequencing was used for TCR library preparation. Sequencing of the TCR libraries was done on an Illumina HiSeq 4000 with 2 x 150 cycles. The authors' pipeline ran thus. TCR reads were aligned to human V, D, J and C references and assembled into CDR3 clonotypes with MiXCR, including quality filtering and error correction. Clonotype counts and gene usage diversity were analyzed with the tcR package in R. Raw mapping reads were checked after the RNA-seq reads had been mapped by STAR aligner version 2.5.3a onto the human GRCh37 genome. To test how sequencing depth affects detected clonotypes, IR-seq fastq files were randomly downsampled with Seqtk 1.3. TCRdb ran its own pipeline on the public reads, namely fastp trimming at Q25 and MiXCR clone calling, and kept in-frame beta chains. Identical CDR3 protein sequences are pooled into one entry, listed with their most common genes and DNA. These V and J calls derive from TCRdb rather than the authors' analysis. In this sample the table shows about 38,000 distinct CDR3 sequences, approximately 14% of which occur a single time. The ten largest account for roughly 18% of the sample.

The study at large found these results: The sorted CD138-negative fraction was composed of a mixed bone marrow immune population rather than of purified T cells. The correlation between IR-seq and RNA-seq shared clonotype proportions rose when single-read clonotypes were removed. Compared with RNA-seq, IR-seq captured clonotypes at much greater depth and more reliably, and a smaller IR-seq throughput was enough to identify most of the shared clonotypes. Single-read clonotypes made up roughly 82% of clonotypes but about 3.3% of total reads in IR-seq, and approximately 73% of clonotypes and 44.6% of reads in RNA-seq.

This clonotype was recorded at least ten times. No cognate antigen has been identified for it. No base-level quality is on record; no much larger clone is a single base apart. Sequenced input: a population of CD138-negative cells sorted from bone marrow. The sample's cell subset or site label is to be understood as: bone marrow mononuclear cells depleted of CD138+ plasma/myeloma cells by negative magnetic selection. The chain is made from TRBV28 and TRBJ2-1; TRBD2 agrees with 9 junctional bases. The clonotype was recovered from a donor aged 40 or older with multiple myeloma. The nucleotide sequence reads as follows: TGTGCCAGCAGTCCGCGAATCGGGTGGAGGGGTAGCGGGGGACACCGGGGCTCCTACAATGAGCAGTTCTTC. This encodes CASSPRIGWRGSGGHRGSYNEQFF.